These 14 T cell receptor beta chains originate from one sample sequenced in a study of T-cell reconstitution after alpha-beta-depleted transplantation in children. Unique molecular identifiers tagged the TCRbeta library. TCRdb passed the PCR reads through MiXCR, listing each CDR3 protein once. This repertoire shows approximately 400,000 distinct CDR3 sequences, roughly 11% found once; its top ten account for 4.5% to 7%. Sequences were derived from PBMCs from the stem cell graft donor, sampled from the stem cell graft. The origin of the receptors is a human donor who donated a stem cell graft to a child with acute myeloid leukemia.

This clonotype was detected ten times or more. The CDR3 DNA sequence: TGTGCCAGCAGCTTAGGGGGAACAGGAACCGGGGAGCTGTTTTTT. Translation: CASSLGGTGTGELFF. The chain couples TRBV5-6 to TRBJ2-2, with a weak D call TRBD1 (6 bases). Trimming pared 2 bases from V and 5 bases from J, leaving 13 bases between. Germline V lookup: CDR1 SGHDT, CDR2 YYEEEE. The length of the CDR3 is 15 residues.

Here the CDR3 reads CASSQERGSPNEQFF. CDR3 bases: TGCGCCAGCAGCCAAGAGCGAGGCAGTCCGAATGAGCAGTTCTTC. The rearrangement joins TRBV4-3 to TRBJ2-1; no reliable D call. V lost 0 bases and J 7 bases, leaving 13 bases between the germline ends. The CDR3 spans 15 residues. Germline V lookup: CDR1 LGHNA, CDR2 YSLEER.

This clonotype was detected a few times. The chain uses TRBV19 and TRBJ2-2; weak D call: TRBD2 (6 bases). Germline values: CDR1 LNHDA, CDR2 SQIVND (reference sequence). The CDR3 spans 17 residues. V dropped 7 bases and J dropped 3 bases, with 21 bases sitting between them. The CDR3 spells CASTVRQMTSYTGELFF. The CDR3, as DNA: TGTGCCAGTACTGTGCGGCAGATGACTAGTTACACCGGGGAGCTGTTTTTT.

V is TRBV27 and J is TRBJ2-7; no reliable D call. The CDR3 sequence is 12 residues long. Germline V gene data show CDR1 as MNHEY and CDR2 as SMNVEV (reference sequence). Trimming pared 5 bases from V and 7 bases from J, leaving 12 bases between. CDR3 sequence reads: CASSRPNGEQYF. The CDR3 nucleotides are TGTGCCAGCAGTCGCCCGAATGGGGAGCAGTACTTC.

The gene calls are TRBV20-1 and TRBJ2-1; D remains ambiguous. V was trimmed by 1 base and J by 5 bases, leaving 9 bases between them. CDR1 DFQATT and CDR2 SNEGSKA come from the germline V gene (reference sequence). The CDR3 is 13 residues long. The chain's CDR3 is CSARVENHNEQFF. CDR3 nucleotide sequence: TGCAGTGCTAGAGTCGAAAACCACAATGAGCAGTTCTTC.

This clonotype was detected many times. The chain's CDR3 is CASSPGKSYEQYV. CDR3 DNA: TGTGCCAGCAGCCCGGGCAAGTCCTACGAGCAGTACGTC. V gene TRBV12-3 or TRBV12-4 combines with J gene TRBJ2-7; D uncertain. V was clipped by 6 bases and J by 1 base, with 10 bases between them. The CDR3 is 13 amino acids.

There are a few counts of this clonotype. V is TRBV29-1 and J is TRBJ1-1; TRBD1 agrees at 7 bases. CDR3 length equals 13 residues. With V trimmed by 7 bases and J by 3 bases, 8 bases remained unmatched. The V gene's germline CDR1 is SQVTM and CDR2 ANQGSEA. CDR3 loop: CSARTQGDTEAFF. The CDR3 DNA is TGCAGCGCCCGAACCCAGGGGGACACTGAAGCTTTCTTT.

The table lists this clonotype with a few counts. This chain connects TRBV27 to TRBJ1-5; tentatively, D is TRBD1 (5 bases). The V gene's germline CDR1 is MNHEY and CDR2 SMNVEV (reference sequence). The CDR3 runs to 14 residues. V lost 5 bases, J lost 3 bases, and 11 bases lay in between. CDR3 DNA: TGTGCCAGCAGTCGCCAGGGAGACAATCAGCCCCAGCATTTT. Its protein is CASSRQGDNQPQHF.

This clonotype has more than one count but fewer than ten. The rearrangement links TRBV29-1 to TRBJ2-1, with D possibly called TRBD1 or TRBD2 (5 bases each). The germline CDR1 and CDR2 sequences are SQVTM and ANQGSEA. Trimming took 5 bases from V and 2 from J, leaving 19 bases between them. CDR3 size: 16 residues. CDR3 protein: CSVLLRGVLPYNEQFF. The CDR3, as DNA: TGCAGCGTTCTTCTTCGAGGGGTCCTACCCTACAATGAGCAGTTCTTC.

The V and J genes are TRBV7-3 and TRBJ1-1; 8 bases are shared with TRBD1. V shed 2 bases and J 5 bases; nucleotides not matched to a gene: 10. Germline CDR1 reads SGHTA; CDR2 reads FQGTGA. The CDR3 is made up of 16 amino acids. The CDR3 region has the DNA TGTGCCAGCAGCTTAGGGGCAGGGGGCCCGGGAACTGAAGCTTTCTTT. Translating it yields CASSLGAGGPGTEAFF.

A few counts support this clonotype. The V and J genes are TRBV20-1 and TRBJ2-3; 8 bases are shared with TRBD2. J gave up 5 bases and V 0 bases, and 16 bases lay outside the gene matches. In germline, CDR1 is DFQATT, CDR2 SNEGSKA (reference sequence). The CDR3 contains 18 residues. The CDR3 is CSAREPLLRSGGGDTQYF. The DNA of the CDR3 is TGCAGTGCTAGAGAGCCCCTCCTCCGCAGCGGGGGCGGAGATACGCAGTATTTT.

This clonotype turned up a few times. The chain joins TRBV5-1 to TRBJ2-4; 7 nucleotides agree with TRBD2. The CDR3 sequence is 14 residues long. CDR1 and CDR2 (germline): SGHRS, YFSETQ. Unmatched junction bases numbered 6, after V lost 3 bases and J lost 6 bases. The CDR3 is CASSWEGPRNIQYF. The CDR3 coding sequence is TGCGCCAGCAGCTGGGAGGGCCCCAGAAACATTCAGTACTTC.

This clonotype was seen more than once but under ten times. The chain links TRBV20-1 to TRBJ2-3; no firm D call. The CDR3 is made up of 14 amino acids. The V end was cut by 6 bases, the J end by 2 bases, with 15 bases between. CDR1 DFQATT and CDR2 SNEGSKA come from the germline V gene (reference sequence). The CDR3 sequence: CSAPDPGSTDTQYF. The CDR3 DNA reads TGCAGTGCCCCGGACCCCGGGTCCACAGATACGCAGTATTTT.

V and J are TRBV20-1 and TRBJ2-7, with 8 bases aligning to TRBD2. Trimming took 5 bases from V and 0 from J; bases not matched to a gene: 15. CDR3 length equals 17 residues. In germline, CDR1 is DFQATT, CDR2 SNEGSKA (reference sequence). CDR3 sequence (DNA): TGCAGTGCTCCAGAGAAGAAATTAGCGGGGCCCTCCTACGAGCAGTACTTC. Its translation: CSAPEKKLAGPSYEQYF.